Detailed here is one T cell receptor (beta chain). Its antigen is currently not known. No quality values exist for individual bases; no much larger clone is one base distant. The sample is drawn from a study of T cell responses to AZD1222 COVID-19 vaccine (dated by TCRdb to the early 2020s). At the level of the whole study: AZD1222 recipients whose second dose came at about 4 weeks and those whose second dose came at about 12 weeks were combined into one group, since spike-specific TCR depth and breadth did not differ between the two schedules. Trial participants were enrolled by age into 18-55, 56-69 and 70-plus year subgroups, with roughly 160, 29 and 62 TCR-sequenced participants respectively. TCR sequencing was performed for roughly 240 trial participants, of whom about 200 were given two doses of AZD1222 and around 25 were given two doses of MenACWY control vaccine. Findings and caveats that apply to the study as a whole: Only five or six AZD1222 recipients were SARS-CoV-2 seropositive at baseline, limiting conclusions about previously exposed vaccinees. A significant rise in spike-specific TCR breadth and depth was observed after two AZD1222 doses relative to day 0 and relative to MenACWY recipients. Vaccine-associated CD4 TCRs spanned the whole spike protein, with dominant responses in regions 160-218 and 743-854. Participants were mostly white British, with more females than males. The authors suggested clonal diversity may have been underestimated. The 56-69-year group was small, and its depth increase did not reach significance, likely because of low power. Epitopes outside the regions mutated in the B.1.351 and B.1.1.7 variants were reportedly recognized by nearly half of the unique spike-specific TCRs. Because no day 14 peak-response samples were available, repertoires were characterized only after the peak T cell response.

The CDR3 regions of human TCRbeta chains were subjected to immunosequencing. Per the source publication's procedure: TCRs in the repertoires were matched against a reference library of SARS-CoV-2-specific TCRs that had been generated with the MIRA antigen-specificity platform. Breadth meant the fraction of unique TCRs that were SARS-CoV-2-associated, whereas depth meant the fraction of total T cells that were SARS-CoV-2-associated. Using the MIRA data, every spike-specific TCR was mapped to the spike region that the TCR reacted to and assigned to either a CD4 or a CD8 class. Log10-transformed breadth and depth values were compared by one-way ANOVA with Sidak's multiple comparisons tests. TCRdb mirrors the immuneACCESS table, restricted to in-frame sequences. Some clones are absent from its copies; in checked studies, under half trace to an unresolved V gene, and the reason for the others is unknown. The V and J calls and the clone size are those of that table, but D and trimming were determined from the DNA. This sample is represented by some 120,000 clones; 80% to 90% of them were singletons. 1.5% to 1.8% of the sample is held by the ten biggest clonotypes.

The sample's time point, from its label and the paper: baseline before first vaccination. The vaccinee samples were drawn from two UK trials, COV001 and COV002, one of which was a single-blind randomized controlled phase 2/3 trial testing AZD1222 (ChAdOx1 nCoV-19) in healthy adults. For TCRbeta chain sequencing, PBMC samples were collected from trial participants at day 0 and at day 28 after the second dose. The germline V gene yields ENHRY for CDR1 and SYGVKD for CDR2. Trimming removed 6 bases from V and 1 base from J, leaving 19 bases between the germline ends. Including cysteine and phenylalanine, the CDR3 has 17 amino acids. Only the CDR3 DNA is retained, 51 bases long and in frame from the first base.

The V and J genes are TRBV10-3 and TRBJ2-1; D gene: possibly TRBD2, on 6 matching bases. This clonotype was obtained from an adult in good health. The sequencing here drew on peripheral blood, taken on day 0 of AZD1222 vaccination. The CDR3 here reads CAISRDSERGSYNEQFF. The sequenced DNA: TGTGCCATCAGCCGGGACTCCGAGAGAGGGTCCTACAATGAGCAGTTCTTC.